The sequence of this T cell receptor beta chain was determined in a study of cytomegalovirus exposure and HLA in healthy donors. Study-level background: In an earlier analysis, some 110 million unique TCR beta sequences were found from 150 million to 200 million T cells. General study points: Data from an earlier analysis indicated that most TCR beta V segments were productive either about 87% or about 30% of the time.

Details on this clone: Its specificity is not known.

The PCR employed 60 Vbeta primers together with 13 Jbeta primers. The repertoire was sequenced with immunoSEQ multiplex PCR; TCRdb's copy has only in-frame clones and lacks some. The table shows 95,000 to 110,000 clones, with around 61% occurring only once. The CDR3 covers 14 residues. Germline V gene data show CDR1 as SGHTA and CDR2 as FQGNSA. The V gene end was trimmed by 5 bases and the J gene end by 6 bases; junction bases not matched to a gene: 10. The J gene is TRBJ2-7, the V gene TRBV7-2; 7 positions match TRBD2. The TCR comes from a woman aged 45-65 years in good health and CMV-seronegative. Sequencing was performed on PBMCs. CDR3 in amino acids: CASSLGGSLPEQYF. Here the CDR3 DNA reads TGTGCCAGCAGCCTCGGGGGGAGCCTCCCCGAGCAGTACTTC. Looking up the rest from reference TRBV7-2 and TRBJ2-7 gives the full variable domain: GAGVSQSPSNKVTEKGKDVELRCDPISGHTALYWYRQSLGQGLEFLIYFQGNSAPDKSGLPSDRFSAERTGGSVSTLTIQRTQQEDSAVYLCASSLGGSLPEQYFGPGTRLTVT.